These 5 T cell receptor beta chains came from one sample sequenced in a study of tumor and adjacent non-tumor tissue in lung cancer. RNA was extracted from bulk tissue without any cell sorting. Distant lung tissue was collected more than 3 cm away from the tumor edge. TCRbeta libraries were built with three rounds of nested PCR, modified from ARM-PCR. TCRdb recomputed calls from the multiplex PCR reads with MiXCR, one row per CDR3 protein. In the table there are about 110,000 distinct CDR3 sequences, 62% of which are singletons. Sequenced material: distant non-tumor lung tissue. Source of these receptors: a man in his 60s with non-small cell lung cancer.

On this clonotype itself: This may stem from a read error, because a much larger clone lies one nucleotide away. This rearrangement joins TRBV6-1 to TRBJ2-2; unclear D gene. The CDR3 is made up of 14 amino acids. Germline V gives CDR1 MNHNS, CDR2 SASEGT. In nucleotides, the CDR3 is TGTGCCTGCAGTGCAAACTATGGTACCGGGGAGCTGTTTTTT. Translated, it gives CACSANYGTGELFF.

The chain carries TRBV11-2 and TRBJ2-1; the D gene is possibly TRBD2 (6 bases). Trimming took off 5 bases at V and 4 bases at J, with 27 bases between the two ends. The germline CDR1 and CDR2 sequences are SGHAT and FQNNGV. This CDR3 has 19 residues. The CDR3 is CASSNHPVVRDSRYNEQFF. The CDR3, as DNA: TGTGCCAGCAGCAACCATCCCGTAGTCCGGGACTCGAGATACAATGAGCAGTTCTTC.

Of note for this clonotype: Compared with germline, one end of the junction differs, possibly owing to a read error. The CDR3 reads CPSSDPGQGGVQETQYF. CDR3 sequence (DNA): TGTCCCAGCAGCGATCCTGGGCAGGGGGGGGTTCAAGAGACCCAGTACTTC. The chain recombines TRBV6-2 or TRBV6-3 with TRBJ2-5; possibly TRBD1 or TRBD2 for D (7 bases each). Germline V CDR1 and CDR2: MNHEY, SVGEGT. This CDR3 is built from 17 residues.

This sequence joins TRBV6-2 or TRBV6-3 and TRBJ1-3, with D unresolved. The CDR3 is 12 residues long. CDR1 is MNHEY, CDR2 SVGEGT, per germline. Trimming took off 6 bases at V and 14 bases at J, with 17 bases between the two ends. Written as DNA, the CDR3 is TGTGCCAGCAGCCCCTCTGGAAACACTGTATATTTT. Translation: CASSPSGNTVYF.

A note on this clonotype: One junction end disagrees with the germline gene, perhaps due to a read error. The CDR3 protein is CTSSTHLAGLPSYVQYF. For the CDR3, the DNA is TGTACCAGCAGCACACACCTTGCAGGGCTACCTTCCTACGTGCAGTACTTC. This sequence joins TRBV11-2 and TRBJ2-7; D perhaps matches TRBD1 (5 bases). CDR3 length equals 17 residues. Per the germline V gene, CDR1 is SGHAT and CDR2 is FQNNGV.